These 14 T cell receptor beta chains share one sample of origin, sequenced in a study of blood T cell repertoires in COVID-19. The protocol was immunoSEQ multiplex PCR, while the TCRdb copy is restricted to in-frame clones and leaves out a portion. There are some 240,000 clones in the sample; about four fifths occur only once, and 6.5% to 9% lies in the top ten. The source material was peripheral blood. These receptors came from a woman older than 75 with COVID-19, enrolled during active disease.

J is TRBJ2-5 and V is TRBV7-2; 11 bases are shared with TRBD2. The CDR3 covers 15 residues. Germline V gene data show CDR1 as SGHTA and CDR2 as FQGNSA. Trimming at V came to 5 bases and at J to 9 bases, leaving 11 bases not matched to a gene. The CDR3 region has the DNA TGTGCCAGCAGCCCAGGACTAGCGGGCCCCGGGGCCCAGTACTTC. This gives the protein CASSPGLAGPGAQYF.

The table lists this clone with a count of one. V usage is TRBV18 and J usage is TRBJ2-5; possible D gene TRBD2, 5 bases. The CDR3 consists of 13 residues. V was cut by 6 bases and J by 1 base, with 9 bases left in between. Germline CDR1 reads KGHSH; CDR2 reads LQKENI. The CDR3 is CASSPLAQETQYF. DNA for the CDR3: TGTGCCAGCTCCCCCCTAGCCCAAGAGACCCAGTACTTC.

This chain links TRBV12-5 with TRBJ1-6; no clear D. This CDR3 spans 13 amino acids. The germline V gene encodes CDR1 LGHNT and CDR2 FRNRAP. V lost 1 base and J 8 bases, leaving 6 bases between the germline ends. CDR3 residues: CASGLALYSPLHF. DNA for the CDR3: TGTGCTAGTGGTTTGGCCCTGTATTCACCCCTCCACTTT.

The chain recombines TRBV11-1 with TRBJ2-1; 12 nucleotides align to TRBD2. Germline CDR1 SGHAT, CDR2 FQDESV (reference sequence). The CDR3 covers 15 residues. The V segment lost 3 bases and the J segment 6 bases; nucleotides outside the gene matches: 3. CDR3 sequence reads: CASSFGLAGPNEQFF. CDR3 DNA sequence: TGTGCCAGCAGCTTTGGACTAGCGGGGCCCAATGAGCAGTTCTTC.

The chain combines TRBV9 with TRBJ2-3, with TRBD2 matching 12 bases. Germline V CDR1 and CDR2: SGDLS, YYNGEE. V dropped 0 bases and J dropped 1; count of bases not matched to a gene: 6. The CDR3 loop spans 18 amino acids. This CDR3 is CASSVALAGGPGTDTQYF. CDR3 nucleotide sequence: TGTGCCAGCAGCGTAGCTCTAGCGGGAGGGCCAGGCACAGATACGCAGTATTTT.

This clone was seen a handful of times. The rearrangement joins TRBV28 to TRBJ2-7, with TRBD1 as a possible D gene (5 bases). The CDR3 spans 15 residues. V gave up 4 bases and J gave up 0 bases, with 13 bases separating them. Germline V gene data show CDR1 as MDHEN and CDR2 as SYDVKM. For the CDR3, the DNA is TGTGCCAGCAGTTCAACAGGTAGATTCTCCTACGAGCAGTACTTC. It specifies CASSSTGRFSYEQYF.

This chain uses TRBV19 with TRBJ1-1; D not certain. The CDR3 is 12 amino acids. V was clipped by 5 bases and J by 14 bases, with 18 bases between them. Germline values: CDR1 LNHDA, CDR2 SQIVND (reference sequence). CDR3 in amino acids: CASSLWQSGFFF. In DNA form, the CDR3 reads TGTGCCAGTAGTCTCTGGCAAAGCGGTTTCTTCTTT.

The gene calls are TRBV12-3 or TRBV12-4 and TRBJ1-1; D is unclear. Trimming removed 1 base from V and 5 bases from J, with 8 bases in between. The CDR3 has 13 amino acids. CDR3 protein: CASSLGGHTEAFF. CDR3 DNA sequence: TGTGCCAGCAGTTTAGGAGGGCATACTGAAGCTTTCTTT.

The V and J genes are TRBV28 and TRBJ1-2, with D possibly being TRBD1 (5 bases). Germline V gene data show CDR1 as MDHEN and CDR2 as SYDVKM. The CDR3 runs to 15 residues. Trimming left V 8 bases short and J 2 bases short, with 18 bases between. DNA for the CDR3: TGTGCCAGCCTCAGCGGGACGGTCGGGAACTATGGCTACACCTTC. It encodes CASLSGTVGNYGYTF.

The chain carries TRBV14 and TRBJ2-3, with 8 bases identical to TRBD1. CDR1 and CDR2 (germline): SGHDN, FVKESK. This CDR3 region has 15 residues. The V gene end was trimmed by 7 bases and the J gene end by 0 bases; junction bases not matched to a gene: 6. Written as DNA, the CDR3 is TGTGCCAGCAATGGACAGGGTAGAAGCACAGATACGCAGTATTTT. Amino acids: CASNGQGRSTDTQYF.

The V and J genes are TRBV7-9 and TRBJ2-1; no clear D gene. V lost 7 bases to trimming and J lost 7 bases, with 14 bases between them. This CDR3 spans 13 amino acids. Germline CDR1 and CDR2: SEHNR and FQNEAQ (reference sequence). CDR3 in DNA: TGTGCCAGCAAGATGACACAAAGTAATGAGCAGTTCTTC. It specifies CASKMTQSNEQFF. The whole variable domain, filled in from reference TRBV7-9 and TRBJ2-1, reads DTGVSQNPRHKITKRGQNVTFRCDPISEHNRLYWYRQTLGQGPEFLTYFQNEAQLEKSRLLSDRFSAERPKGSFSTLEIQRTEQGDSAMYLCASKMTQSNEQFFGPGTRLTVL.

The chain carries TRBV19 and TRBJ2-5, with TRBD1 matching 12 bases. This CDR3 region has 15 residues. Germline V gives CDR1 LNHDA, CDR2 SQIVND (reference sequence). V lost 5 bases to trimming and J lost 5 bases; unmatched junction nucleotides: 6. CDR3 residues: CASSLGTGGRETQYF. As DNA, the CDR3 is TGTGCCAGTAGTCTTGGGACAGGGGGCCGGGAGACCCAGTACTTC.

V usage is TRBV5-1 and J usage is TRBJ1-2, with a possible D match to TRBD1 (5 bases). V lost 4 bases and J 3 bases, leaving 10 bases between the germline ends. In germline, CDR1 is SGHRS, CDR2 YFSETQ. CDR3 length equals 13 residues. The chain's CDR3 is CASSVTVHYGYTF. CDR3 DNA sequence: TGCGCCAGCAGCGTGACAGTACACTATGGCTACACCTTC. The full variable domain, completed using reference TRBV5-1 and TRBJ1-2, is KAGVTQTPRYLIKTRGQQVTLSCSPISGHRSVSWYQQTPGQGLQFLFEYFSETQRNKGNFPGRFSGRQFSNSRSEMNVSTLELGDSALYLCASSVTVHYGYTFGSGTRLTVV.

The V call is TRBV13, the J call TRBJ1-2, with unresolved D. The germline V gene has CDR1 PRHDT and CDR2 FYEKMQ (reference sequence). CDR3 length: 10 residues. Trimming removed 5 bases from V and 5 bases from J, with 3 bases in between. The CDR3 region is CASSLYGYTF. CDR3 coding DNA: TGTGCCAGCAGCCTTTATGGCTACACCTTC.